The 4 T cell receptor beta chains in this list originate from one sample, sequenced in a study of blood T cells in healthy people across ages. It was with a sample-barcoded 5' primer and a J-beta primer mix that a second PCR of roughly 6 to 11 cycles was run. TCRdb itself ran the 5' RACE reads through MiXCR, one entry per CDR3 protein. This sample carries about 650,000 distinct CDR3 sequences, roughly 32% of them seen once, and the ten largest clones take 15% to 19%. The sequenced sample was blood. The receptors derive from a woman older than 75 in good health.

This clonotype has ten or more counts. The chain employs TRBV10-3 and TRBJ2-7; tentative D call: TRBD1 (9 bases). V was shortened by 10 bases and J by 3 bases, with 19 bases between the two germline ends. The CDR3 runs 14 residues. Per the germline V gene, CDR1 is ENHRY and CDR2 is SYGVKD. For the CDR3, the DNA is TGTGCCACCGGGGGGGGGACAGGGATCTACGAGCAGTACTTC. Protein product: CATGGGTGIYEQYF.

V and J are TRBV5-1 and TRBJ2-7; D might be TRBD1 (5 bases). Germline CDR1 and CDR2: SGHRS and YFSETQ. V was shortened by 2 bases and J by 0 bases, with 15 bases between the two germline ends. The CDR3 covers 16 residues. CDR3 sequence: CASSLDSRQSSYEQYF. DNA of the CDR3: TGCGCCAGCAGCTTAGACTCGAGACAGAGCTCCTACGAGCAGTACTTC. The variable domain in full, with the rest retrieved from reference TRBV5-1 and TRBJ2-7, is KAGVTQTPRYLIKTRGQQVTLSCSPISGHRSVSWYQQTPGQGLQFLFEYFSETQRNKGNFPGRFSGRQFSNSRSEMNVSTLELGDSALYLCASSLDSRQSSYEQYFGPGTRLTVT.

This clonotype was detected only a few times. The gene calls are TRBV9 and TRBJ1-1, with D possibly matching TRBD1 (5 bases). With 0 bases removed from V and 4 bases from J, the gap between germline ends came to 16 bases. Germline V gene lookup returns CDR1 SGDLS and CDR2 YYNGEE. CDR3 length: 16 amino acids. This CDR3 is CASSVGGAGAGTEAFF. CDR3 bases: TGTGCCAGCAGCGTAGGAGGGGCAGGTGCGGGCACTGAAGCTTTCTTT. Using reference TRBV9 and TRBJ1-1 for the parts outside the CDR3, the full variable domain is DSGVTQTPKHLITATGQRVTLRCSPRSGDLSVYWYQQSLDQGLQFLIQYYNGEERAKGNILERFSAQQFPDLHSELNLSSLELGDSALYFCASSVGGAGAGTEAFFGQGTRLTVV.

The chain is built from TRBV6-5 and TRBJ1-5; D remains unclear. CDR1 is MNHEY, CDR2 SVGAGI, per germline. V lost 4 bases and J 5 bases, leaving 9 bases between the germline ends. The CDR3 has 13 residues. The CDR3 sequence: CASSSQSHQPQHF. In DNA, the CDR3 is TGTGCCAGCAGTTCTCAGAGCCATCAGCCCCAGCATTTT.